Below, 26 T cell receptor beta chains from the same sample are listed, as sequenced in a study of OX40 agonist ivuxolimab in advanced cancers. The table came from immunoSEQ multiplex PCR; TCRdb's copy has only in-frame clones and leaves some out. The sample records 30,000 or so clones, 84% being singletons. The sample here was CD4+ or CD8+ T cells sorted from blood, taken in a trial of the OX40 agonist ivuxolimab. Receptor source: an adult with an advanced solid tumor such as melanoma, head and neck, liver or kidney cancer.

V is TRBV28 and J is TRBJ1-2; 8 bases line up with TRBD1. Per germline, CDR1 MDHEN and CDR2 SYDVKM. This CDR3 has 12 amino acids. Losses at the gene ends were 9 bases for V and 4 bases for J; bases not matched to a gene: 4. In DNA form, the CDR3 reads TGTGCCAGTTTCGGACAGGGCTATGGCTACACCTTC. It codes for CASFGQGYGYTF.

This chain connects TRBV9 to TRBJ2-7; TRBD2 agrees at 12 bases. Trimming removed 1 base from V and 7 bases from J; junction bases left unmatched: 3. Germline V gene sequence: CDR1 SGDLS, CDR2 YYNGEE. This CDR3 contains 14 residues. The CDR3 nucleotides read TGTGCCAGCAGCGTATACCTAGCGGGGGGGGAGCAGTACTTC. This encodes CASSVYLAGGEQYF.

As concerns this clone: Other DNA sequences in this specimen translate into the identical CDR3. The chain couples TRBV27 to TRBJ2-1; D possibly corresponds to TRBD2 (5 bases). Germline V lookup: CDR1 MNHEY, CDR2 SMNVEV (reference sequence). V was pared by 0 bases and J by 0 bases, with 6 bases between. The CDR3 consists of 15 residues. The DNA for the CDR3 is TGTGCCAGCAGTTTATCGGCGGGCTCCTACAATGAGCAGTTCTTC. It codes for CASSLSAGSYNEQFF.

The chain uses TRBV7-9 and TRBJ1-2; 7 bases are a match to TRBD1. The ends lost 0 bases at V and 5 bases at J; junction bases unmatched: 6. The germline gives CDR1 SEHNR, CDR2 FQNEAQ (reference sequence). This CDR3 region has 15 residues. The CDR3 loop is CASSLAQTGKYGYTF. The CDR3 nucleotides read TGTGCCAGCAGCTTAGCGCAGACAGGGAAATATGGCTACACCTTC.

V gene TRBV25-1 combines with J gene TRBJ2-7, with D unclear. CDR1 MGHDK and CDR2 SYGVNS come from the germline V gene. CDR3 length: 12 amino acids. V was trimmed by 6 bases and J by 3 bases, leaving 9 bases between them. CDR3 nucleotides: TGTGCCAGCAGGTCGTGGTTCTACGAGCAGTACTTC. This translates into CASRSWFYEQYF.

V is TRBV7-6 and J is TRBJ1-6; 8 nucleotides match TRBD1. This CDR3 is built from 15 residues. CDR1 and CDR2 from the germline V gene are SGHVS and FNYEAQ. V was pared by 6 bases and J by 3 bases, with 4 bases of the junction left unmatched. The CDR3 region is CASRQGEGYNSPLHF. The CDR3 region has the DNA TGTGCCAGCAGACAGGGGGAAGGCTATAATTCACCCCTCCACTTT.

This clone turned up a few times. This rearrangement joins TRBV6-5 to TRBJ2-1; TRBD1 is a possible D gene (6 bases). V was clipped by 2 bases and J by 4 bases, with 6 bases between them. The CDR3 loop spans 13 amino acids. Germline CDR1 MNHEY, CDR2 SVGAGI. Here the CDR3 reads CASSYGQYNEQFF. For the CDR3, the DNA is TGTGCCAGCAGTTACGGACAGTACAATGAGCAGTTCTTC.

The CDR3 DNA is TGTGCCTGGAGTGTAGGCCAGACCACAGATACGCAGTATTTT. Translation: CAWSVGQTTDTQYF. The gene calls are TRBV30 and TRBJ2-3; no firm D call. This CDR3 region has 14 residues. CDR1 GTSNPN and CDR2 SVGIG come from the germline V gene (reference sequence). The V end was cut by 0 bases, the J end by 2 bases, with 9 bases between.

The J gene is TRBJ2-3, the V gene TRBV7-3, with 10 bases identical to TRBD1. Germline V gene sequence: CDR1 SGHTA, CDR2 FQGTGA. The length of the CDR3 is 15 residues. Trimming took 5 bases from V and 3 from J; bases not matched to a gene: 5. The CDR3 nucleotides are TGTGCCAGCAGCGCCCCGGGACAGGGGACAGATACGCAGTATTTT. It encodes CASSAPGQGTDTQYF.

This clone was found a few times. CDR3 loop: CASSEGAGGNNEQFF. CDR3 bases: TGTGCCAGCAGTGAAGGAGCGGGAGGGAACAATGAGCAGTTCTTC. This chain joins TRBV6-4 and TRBJ2-1; the match to TRBD2 covers 10 bases. There are 15 residues in the CDR3. Germline-derived CDR1 and CDR2 are MRHNA and SNTAGT. V lost 3 bases, J lost 5 bases, and 4 bases stayed unmatched.

The chain joins TRBV30 to TRBJ1-1; no firm D call. Germline CDR1 and CDR2: GTSNPN and SVGIG (reference sequence). This CDR3 contains 12 residues. V lost 4 bases and J lost 2, with 8 bases in between. The DNA of the CDR3 is TGTGCCTGGATAGGCGGAAACACTGAAGCTTTCTTT. Protein: CAWIGGNTEAFF.

The chain has TRBV6-1 and TRBJ1-2; TRBD1 aligns across 7 bases. CDR3 length: 14 residues. CDR1 and CDR2 from the germline V gene are MNHNS and SASEGT. V shed 5 bases and J 4 bases; nucleotides not matched to a gene: 7. The CDR3 loop is CASSKPYRGYGYTF. DNA for the CDR3: TGTGCCAGCAGTAAGCCCTACAGGGGCTATGGCTACACCTTC.

This clone appeared once. V usage is TRBV5-6 and J usage is TRBJ2-7; 8 nucleotides align to TRBD1. The germline CDR1 and CDR2 sequences are SGHDT and YYEEEE. The trim removed 2 bases at V and 5 bases at J, leaving 6 bases unmatched. This CDR3 is built from 14 residues. The CDR3 spells CASSFGQGADEQYF. The CDR3 bases are TGTGCCAGCAGCTTCGGGCAGGGGGCTGACGAGCAGTACTTC.

The rearrangement uses TRBV6-1 and TRBJ2-1; TRBD1 or TRBD2 may be the D gene (5 bases each). The germline V gene encodes CDR1 MNHNS and CDR2 SASEGT. V lost 5 bases to trimming and J lost 10 bases, with 9 bases between them. The CDR3 length is 11 residues. The CDR3 sequence is CASSLGTEQFF. DNA for the CDR3: TGTGCCAGCAGTCTTGGGACGGAGCAGTTCTTC.

CDR3 DNA: TGTGCCTGGAGTGGGTTAGCGGGGGCGCGGAATACGCAGTATTTT. It yields the protein CAWSGLAGARNTQYF. The chain combines TRBV30 with TRBJ2-3; 9 bases are a match to TRBD2. The CDR3 has 15 amino acids. J gave up 7 bases and V 1 base, and 9 bases lay outside the gene matches. Per the germline V gene, CDR1 is GTSNPN and CDR2 is SVGIG (reference sequence).

The rearrangement links TRBV28 to TRBJ2-1; 7 positions match TRBD2. Trimming at V came to 7 bases and at J to 8 bases, leaving 11 bases not matched to a gene. Per the germline V gene, CDR1 is MDHEN and CDR2 is SYDVKM. CDR3 length: 14 amino acids. In DNA, the CDR3 is TGTGCCAGCATCCCGGGACTAAGGGGAGATGAGCAGTTCTTC. It yields the protein CASIPGLRGDEQFF.

The chain has TRBV7-8 and TRBJ1-2, with D unresolved. Germline CDR1 SGHVS, CDR2 FQNEAQ. The CDR3 is 15 amino acids. V gave up 5 bases and J gave up 4 bases, with 17 bases separating them. The DNA for the CDR3 is TGTGCCAGCAGCCCGGGAAGGACCCGGACCTATGGCTACACCTTC. This gives the protein CASSPGRTRTYGYTF.

The V call is TRBV11-2, the J call TRBJ1-2; 7 bases fit TRBD1. From germline, CDR1 is SGHAT and CDR2 FQNNGV. The V gene end was trimmed by 2 bases and the J gene end by 3 bases; junction bases not matched to a gene: 6. The CDR3 spans 15 residues. The CDR3 here is CASSLTPGGDYGYTF. CDR3 in DNA: TGTGCCAGCAGCTTAACCCCAGGGGGGGACTATGGCTACACCTTC.

This clone was detected only once. V and J are TRBV11-2 and TRBJ1-2; 7 nucleotides line up with TRBD1. Germline V CDR1 and CDR2: SGHAT, FQNNGV. Trimming removed 5 bases from V and 4 bases from J; junction bases left unmatched: 4. The CDR3 loop spans 13 amino acids. This CDR3 reads CASSLRTGYGYTF. The CDR3 DNA follows: TGTGCCAGCAGCCTAAGGACAGGCTATGGCTACACCTTC.

The chain couples TRBV5-4 to TRBJ2-3, with D perhaps being TRBD1 or TRBD2 (5 bases each). Germline CDR1 and CDR2: SGHNT and YYREEE (reference sequence). This CDR3 comprises 16 residues. V dropped 0 bases and J dropped 3 bases, with 14 bases sitting between them. The CDR3 reads CASSLAPGSGTDTQYF. CDR3 sequence (DNA): TGTGCCAGCAGCTTGGCCCCAGGGTCGGGAACAGATACGCAGTATTTT.

The chain is built from TRBV2 and TRBJ2-3, with D unclear. This CDR3 comprises 14 residues. Germline CDR1 SNHLY, CDR2 FYNNEI. V lost 8 bases to trimming and J lost 1 base, with 13 bases between them. The CDR3 coding sequence is TGTGCCAGCTCGGTCCGTGGCGGCACAGATACGCAGTATTTT. The encoded protein is CASSVRGGTDTQYF.

This clone was detected a few times. The V and J genes are TRBV5-4 and TRBJ2-3; 10 bases match TRBD2. The CDR3 length is 19 residues. Germline V gene sequence: CDR1 SGHNT, CDR2 YYREEE (reference sequence). V gave up 4 bases and J gave up 1 base; unmatched junction bases: 15. This CDR3 is CASSRETQDLAGGTDTQYF. The DNA of the CDR3 is TGTGCCAGCAGCCGAGAGACCCAAGACCTAGCGGGGGGCACAGATACGCAGTATTTT.

The V and J genes are TRBV6-5 and TRBJ1-2, with a tentative D call TRBD1 (5 bases). This CDR3 is 13 amino acids long. V was cut by 4 bases and J by 0 bases, with 6 bases left in between. Germline V lookup: CDR1 MNHEY, CDR2 SVGAGI. CDR3 nucleotides: TGTGCCAGCAGTTCGACAGCTAACTATGGCTACACCTTC. Encoded protein: CASSSTANYGYTF.

J is TRBJ1-2 and V is TRBV6-5; D gene uncertain. Germline loops: CDR1 MNHEY, CDR2 SVGAGI. This CDR3 comprises 13 residues. Trimming pared 7 bases from V and 6 bases from J, leaving 15 bases between. CDR3 sequence (DNA): TGTGCCAGCATCCCGAACGAGTACGATGGCTACACCTTC. Its translation: CASIPNEYDGYTF.

As regards this clone: Other DNA sequences in this specimen translate into the identical CDR3. The genes are TRBV5-6 and TRBJ2-5; D remains unclear. CDR1 and CDR2 from the germline V gene are SGHDT and YYEEEE. The CDR3 contains 11 residues. V lost 1 base and J 5 bases, leaving 3 bases between the germline ends. The CDR3 DNA is TGTGCCAGCAGCTTGTCGGAGACCCAGTACTTC. Protein: CASSLSETQYF.

The chain joins TRBV11-2 to TRBJ2-3; TRBD2 matches 9 bases. The CDR3 has 16 residues. The germline V gene has CDR1 SGHAT and CDR2 FQNNGV. V shed 0 bases and J 3 bases; nucleotides not matched to a gene: 4. CDR3 DNA sequence: TGTGCCAGCAGCTTAGATCGAGCGGGAGGTACAGATACGCAGTATTTT. It yields the protein CASSLDRAGGTDTQYF. Variable domain in full (rest from reference TRBV11-2 and TRBJ2-3): EAGVAQSPRYKIIEKRQSVAFWCNPISGHATLYWYQQILGQGPKLLIQFQNNGVVDDSQLPKDRFSAERLKGVDSTLKIQPAKLEDSAVYLCASSLDRAGGTDTQYFGPGTRLTVL.